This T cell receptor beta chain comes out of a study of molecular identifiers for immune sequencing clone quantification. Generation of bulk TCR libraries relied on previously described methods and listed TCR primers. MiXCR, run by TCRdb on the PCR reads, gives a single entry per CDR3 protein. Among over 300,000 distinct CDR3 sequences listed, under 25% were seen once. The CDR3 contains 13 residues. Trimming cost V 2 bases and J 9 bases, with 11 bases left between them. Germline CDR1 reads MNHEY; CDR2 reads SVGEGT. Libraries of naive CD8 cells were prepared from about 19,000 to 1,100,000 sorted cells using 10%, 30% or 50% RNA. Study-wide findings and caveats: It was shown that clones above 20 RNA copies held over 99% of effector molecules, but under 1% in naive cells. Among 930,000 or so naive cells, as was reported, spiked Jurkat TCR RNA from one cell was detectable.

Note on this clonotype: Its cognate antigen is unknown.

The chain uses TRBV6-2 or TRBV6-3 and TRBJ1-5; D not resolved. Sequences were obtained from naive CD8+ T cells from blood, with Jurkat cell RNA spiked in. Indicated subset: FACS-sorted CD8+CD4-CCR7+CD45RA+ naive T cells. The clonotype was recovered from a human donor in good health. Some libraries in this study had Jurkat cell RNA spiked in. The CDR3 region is CASSYVAVGPQHF. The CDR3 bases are TGTGCCAGCAGTTACGTAGCCGTCGGGCCCCAGCATTTT.